This TCR beta chain was documented in a study of neurological immune-mediated disorders. General observations from the study: Whereas HTLV-1-associated myelopathy showed the most TCR clonal expansion, multiple sclerosis showed the least, with levels below those of healthy controls.

5'RACE with 10-nucleotide random UMIs produced the cDNA. Each CDR3 protein is one row after TCRdb ran MiXCR on the 5' RACE reads. The sample carries over 70,000 distinct CDR3 sequences, about 10% recorded once. This clonotype was found many times. Its antigen is unknown. Time point described: longitudinal time-point 1 (baseline). A total of 2 million PBMCs stored at -80 degrees C provided the unsorted libraries. The V end lost 2 bases, the J end lost 0 bases, and 2 bases lay between the germline ends. The length of the CDR3 is 13 residues. CDR1 and CDR2 (germline): KGHSH, LQKENI. The chain couples TRBV18 to TRBJ1-5; the D is unclear. This TCR came from a man aged 30 to 39 in good health. The sequenced material came from PBMCs. For the CDR3, the DNA is TGTGCCAGCTCACCAGCTAGCAATCAGCCCCAGCATTTT. Its translation is CASSPASNQPQHF.